The T cell receptor beta chain described here comes from a study of blood T cell repertoires in COVID-19. Overall study: Whether acute or convalescent, the COVID-19 samples came from the United States, Italy and Spain.

Authors' processing steps: Scientists estimated how many nucleated cells there were by amplifying reference gene primers. The table came from immunoSEQ multiplex PCR; TCRdb's copy has only in-frame clones and leaves some out. That table supplies the V and J calls and clone size; D and trimming were determined from the DNA. The profile shows approximately 150,000 clones, just under 80% of them singletons. The CDR3 contains 15 residues. With V trimmed by 5 bases and J by 4 bases, 7 bases remained unmatched. Germline values: CDR1 MNHEY, CDR2 SVGAGI. The sample was peripheral blood. The chain links TRBV6-5 to TRBJ1-1; 10 positions match TRBD1. The receptor was isolated from a woman aged 55-75 years with acute or convalescent COVID-19. The CDR3 loop reads CASSTPGQGSTEAFF. CDR3 bases: TGTGCCAGCAGTACACCGGGACAGGGGTCCACTGAAGCTTTCTTT.